Listed below are T cell receptor beta chains from one sample, sequenced in a study of T cells in localized non-small cell lung cancer. Sequencing was performed with immunoSEQ multiplex PCR; in TCRdb, only in-frame clones are kept and a portion is missing. The table shows some 4,000 clones, with about 25% occurring only once. Sample: lung tumor tissue, taken before any cancer treatment. The origin of the receptors is a male donor aged 60 or over with stage I lung adenocarcinoma. Each CDR3 is given with its conserved first and last residue. Fields, in order: V gene, J gene, clone size, D gene, CDR3 protein, CDR3 DNA. The D gene is left open where the match is weak. Only part of the rows carry a size: once, few, many, or a class if the clone is expanded.

v_gene: TRBV28; j_gene: TRBJ2-3; abundance: NA; d_gene: NA; CDR3aa: CASKKGHNTDTQYF; CDR3nt: TGTGCCAGCAAAAAGGGACACAACACAGATACGCAGTATTTT
v_gene: TRBV12-5; j_gene: TRBJ1-6; abundance: NA; d_gene: NA; CDR3aa: CASGREENSPLHF; CDR3nt: TGTGCTAGTGGACGGGAGGAAAATTCACCCCTCCACTTT
v_gene: TRBV19; j_gene: TRBJ2-4; abundance: large; d_gene: NA; CDR3aa: CASSHPGEKNIQYF; CDR3nt: TGTGCCAGTAGCCACCCGGGGGAAAAAAACATTCAGTACTTC
v_gene: TRBV6-8; j_gene: TRBJ2-7; abundance: few; d_gene: NA; CDR3aa: CASSSRGGTGEQYF; CDR3nt: TGTGCCAGCAGTTCCAGGGGCGGGACGGGCGAGCAGTACTTC
v_gene: TRBV6-8; j_gene: TRBJ1-2; abundance: NA; d_gene: NA; CDR3aa: CASSYGGGSNYGYTF; CDR3nt: TGTGCCAGCAGTTACGGGGGGGGCTCTAACTATGGCTACACCTTC
v_gene: TRBV11-3; j_gene: TRBJ2-5; abundance: few; d_gene: NA; CDR3aa: CASSLVVTQETQYF; CDR3nt: TGTGCCAGCAGCTTAGTCGTCACCCAAGAGACCCAGTACTTC
v_gene: TRBV11-3; j_gene: TRBJ1-2; abundance: NA; d_gene: NA; CDR3aa: CASSSVLLLGDPYGYTF; CDR3nt: TGTGCCAGCAGCTCGGTTCTCCTTTTGGGGGATCCCTATGGCTACACCTTC
v_gene: TRBV19; j_gene: TRBJ1-1; abundance: NA; d_gene: NA; CDR3aa: CASSLPATTATEAFF; CDR3nt: TGTGCCAGTAGCCTACCCGCGACAACGGCCACTGAAGCTTTCTTT
v_gene: TRBV19; j_gene: TRBJ1-4; abundance: large; d_gene: NA; CDR3aa: CASSTRQQANEKLFF; CDR3nt: TGTGCCAGTAGTACCCGACAGCAAGCTAATGAAAAACTGTTTTTT
v_gene: TRBV18; j_gene: TRBJ1-6; abundance: once; d_gene: NA; CDR3aa: CASSPGQESPLHF; CDR3nt: TGTGCCAGCTCACCAGGGCAGGAATCACCCCTCCACTTT
v_gene: TRBV19; j_gene: TRBJ1-2; abundance: NA; d_gene: TRBD1; CDR3aa: CASSIMAGGANYGYTF; CDR3nt: TGTGCCAGTAGTATAATGGCAGGGGGCGCGAACTATGGCTACACCTTC
v_gene: TRBV6-8; j_gene: TRBJ1-1; abundance: few; d_gene: NA; CDR3aa: CASSDPRSTEAFF; CDR3nt: TGTGCCAGCAGTGACCCGAGGAGCACTGAAGCTTTCTTT
v_gene: TRBV27; j_gene: TRBJ2-7; abundance: few; d_gene: NA; CDR3aa: CASSFSDRSYEQYF; CDR3nt: TGTGCCAGCAGTTTCTCAGACAGGTCCTACGAGCAGTACTTC
v_gene: TRBV9; j_gene: TRBJ2-3; abundance: NA; d_gene: NA; CDR3aa: CASSPRVRQGTDTQYF; CDR3nt: TGTGCCAGCAGCCCCCGGGTCCGGCAAGGGACAGATACGCAGTATTTT
v_gene: TRBV30; j_gene: TRBJ1-5; abundance: NA; d_gene: NA; CDR3aa: CAWSSGSSGNQPQHF; CDR3nt: TGTGCCTGGAGCTCTGGCTCTTCGGGGAATCAGCCCCAGCATTTT
v_gene: TRBV29-1; j_gene: TRBJ1-2; abundance: NA; d_gene: NA; CDR3aa: CSVEDQDFGYGYTF; CDR3nt: TGCAGCGTTGAAGATCAGGACTTTGGCTATGGCTACACCTTC
v_gene: TRBV6-7; j_gene: TRBJ2-7; abundance: NA; d_gene: NA; CDR3aa: CASRSSDPVSPEQYF; CDR3nt: TGTGCCAGCAGGTCAAGTGACCCCGTCAGTCCCGAGCAGTACTTC
v_gene: TRBV28; j_gene: TRBJ2-3; abundance: NA; d_gene: TRBD2; CDR3aa: CASGGGLGIDTQYF; CDR3nt: TGTGCCAGCGGGGGGGGACTAGGGATAGATACGCAGTATTTT
v_gene: TRBV11-3; j_gene: TRBJ1-5; abundance: NA; d_gene: NA; CDR3aa: CASSGANSNQPQHF; CDR3nt: TGTGCCAGCAGTGGGGCGAATAGCAATCAGCCCCAGCATTTT
v_gene: TRBV11-3; j_gene: TRBJ2-7; abundance: NA; d_gene: NA; CDR3aa: CASSLSGTETYEQYF; CDR3nt: TGTGCCAGCAGCTTATCCGGGACGGAGACCTACGAGCAGTACTTC
v_gene: TRBV5-1; j_gene: TRBJ2-5; abundance: NA; d_gene: TRBD1; CDR3aa: CASSREGQLQETQYF; CDR3nt: TGCGCCAGCAGCAGAGAGGGACAGCTCCAAGAGACCCAGTACTTC
v_gene: TRBV30; j_gene: TRBJ1-2; abundance: NA; d_gene: TRBD1; CDR3aa: CAWTNVGQANYGYTF; CDR3nt: TGTGCCTGGACCAACGTCGGACAGGCGAACTATGGCTACACCTTC
v_gene: TRBV11-3; j_gene: TRBJ2-5; abundance: medium-sized; d_gene: NA; CDR3aa: CASSRPRLQETQYF; CDR3nt: TGTGCCAGCAGCCGTCCGAGGCTCCAAGAGACCCAGTACTTC
v_gene: TRBV9; j_gene: TRBJ2-5; abundance: few; d_gene: TRBD1; CDR3aa: CASSAGQGWETQYF; CDR3nt: TGTGCCAGCAGCGCCGGACAGGGGTGGGAGACCCAGTACTTC
v_gene: TRBV11-3; j_gene: TRBJ2-3; abundance: NA; d_gene: NA; CDR3aa: CASILNRVGDTQYF; CDR3nt: TGTGCCAGCATCCTAAACAGGGTTGGAGATACGCAGTATTTT
v_gene: TRBV9; j_gene: TRBJ1-1; abundance: medium-sized; d_gene: NA; CDR3aa: CASSAGLNRDSRTEAFF; CDR3nt: TGTGCCAGCAGCGCAGGACTGAACCGGGACTCAAGAACTGAAGCTTTCTTT
v_gene: TRBV28; j_gene: TRBJ1-1; abundance: few; d_gene: NA; CDR3aa: CASSFFIGNTEAFF; CDR3nt: TGTGCCAGCAGTTTTTTTATAGGGAACACTGAAGCTTTCTTT
v_gene: TRBV5-1; j_gene: TRBJ1-1; abundance: NA; d_gene: TRBD1; CDR3aa: CASSLAGTGDTEAFF; CDR3nt: TGCGCCAGCAGCTTGGCCGGGACAGGAGACACTGAAGCTTTCTTT
v_gene: TRBV19; j_gene: TRBJ2-5; abundance: NA; d_gene: NA; CDR3aa: CASSIAILGETQYF; CDR3nt: TGTGCCAGTAGTATAGCCATTCTAGGCGAGACCCAGTACTTC